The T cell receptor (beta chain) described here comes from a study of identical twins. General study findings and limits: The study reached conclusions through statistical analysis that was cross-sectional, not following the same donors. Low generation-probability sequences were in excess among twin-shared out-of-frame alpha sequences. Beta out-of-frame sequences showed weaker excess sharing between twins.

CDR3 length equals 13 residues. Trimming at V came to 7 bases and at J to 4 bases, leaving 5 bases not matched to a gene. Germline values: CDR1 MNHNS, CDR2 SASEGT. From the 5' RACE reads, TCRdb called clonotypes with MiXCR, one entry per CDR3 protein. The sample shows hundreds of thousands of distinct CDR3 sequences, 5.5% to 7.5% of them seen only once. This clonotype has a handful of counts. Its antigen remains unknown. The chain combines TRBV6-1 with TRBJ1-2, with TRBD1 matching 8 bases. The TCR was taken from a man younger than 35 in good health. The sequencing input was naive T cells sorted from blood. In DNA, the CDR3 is TGTGCCAGCACCCCGGGACAGGTCTATGGCTACACCTTC. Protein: CASTPGQVYGYTF.